This TCR beta chain was identified in a study of CD8 T cells in Susac syndrome. Sequencing targeted TCR beta in blood CD8+ and CD4+ T cells. Negative isolation was used for CD8+ and CD4+ T cells and FACS enrichment for TEMRA cells. Looked up from germline, CDR1 is SQVTM and CDR2 is ANQGSEA. The CDR3 has 11 amino acids. The ends were cut back, 1 base at V and 7 bases at J, with 7 bases in the middle. The RNA, about 0.5 to 1 ug, was put through reverse transcription using random hexamers. Amplification of TCR beta CDR3 spanned 54 Vbeta and 13 Jbeta via immunoSEQ multiplex PCR. One entry per CDR3 protein results from TCRdb running MiXCR on the immunoSEQ multiplex PCR reads. The table shows roughly 200,000 distinct CDR3 sequences, with nearly 97% occurring only once. General observations from the study: In its TCR sequencing and HLA analysis, the study acknowledged that the number of individuals was relatively small.

Concerning this clonotype itself: The antigen remains undetermined.

This clonotype originated in a human donor with multiple sclerosis. The specimen sequenced was CD4+ T cells from PBMCs. This rearrangement joins TRBV29-1 to TRBJ1-1, with unresolved D. The DNA for the CDR3 is TGCAGCGTTGAAGTGTGGGATGAAGCTTTCTTT. This codes for CSVEVWDEAFF. Full variable domain (missing parts from reference TRBV29-1 and TRBJ1-1): SAVISQKPSRDICQRGTSLTIQCQVDSQVTMMFWYRQQPGQSLTLIATANQGSEATYESGFVIDKFPISRPNLTFSTLTVSNMSPEDSSIYLCSVEVWDEAFFGQGTRLTVV.